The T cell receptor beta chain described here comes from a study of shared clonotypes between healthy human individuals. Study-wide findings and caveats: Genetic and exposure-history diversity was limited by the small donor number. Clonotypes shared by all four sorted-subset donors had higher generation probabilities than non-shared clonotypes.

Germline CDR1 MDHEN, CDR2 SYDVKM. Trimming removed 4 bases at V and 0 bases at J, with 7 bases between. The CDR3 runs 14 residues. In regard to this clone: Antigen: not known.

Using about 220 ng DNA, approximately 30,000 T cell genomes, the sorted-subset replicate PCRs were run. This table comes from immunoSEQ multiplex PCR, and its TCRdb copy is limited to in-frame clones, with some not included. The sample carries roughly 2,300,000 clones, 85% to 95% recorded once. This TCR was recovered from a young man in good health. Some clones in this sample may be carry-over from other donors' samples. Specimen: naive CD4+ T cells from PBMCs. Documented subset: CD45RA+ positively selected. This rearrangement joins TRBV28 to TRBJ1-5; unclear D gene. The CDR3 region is CASSSPNSNQPQHF. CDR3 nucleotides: TGTGCCAGCAGTTCACCCAATAGCAATCAGCCCCAGCATTTT.